Presented here are 22 T cell receptor beta chains from one specimen sequenced in a study of regulatory T cells in long-lasting Graves disease. Time point specified: persistent/refractory GD, antithyroid drugs over 5 years with positive TRAb. RNA extracted from PBMCs served as the sequencing template. Both iRepertoire HTBI primers and Arm-PCR of CDR3 regions were used to build the TCR beta libraries. TCRdb passed the multiplex PCR reads through MiXCR, listing each CDR3 protein once. The sample lists nearly 350,000 distinct CDR3 sequences, around a fifth occurring once. This material consisted of peripheral blood mononuclear cells (PBMCs), taken when the disease was refractory, from a patient treated with antithyroid drugs. The receptors here all came from a female donor with Graves disease.

The chain links TRBV12-3 or TRBV12-4 to TRBJ1-6, with D unclear. V shed 3 bases and J shed 0 bases, with 12 bases lying between them. The CDR3 is made up of 17 amino acids. CDR3 sequence reads: CASSFGVRSSYNSPLHF. The DNA for the CDR3 is TGTGCCAGCAGTTTTGGGGTGCGGAGCTCCTATAATTCACCCCTCCACTTT.

This chain uses TRBV24-1 with TRBJ2-7; 10 bases line up with TRBD1. The CDR3 totals 17 residues. Per germline, CDR1 KGHDR and CDR2 SFDVKD. V was pared by 8 bases and J by 0 bases, with 12 bases of the junction left unmatched. CDR3 nucleotide sequence: TGTGCCACCAATCCCCCGGGACAGGGGCTTTACTCCTACGAGCAGTACTTC. The encoded protein is CATNPPGQGLYSYEQYF.

This clonotype was counted a few times. The CDR3 loop is CASSLVTGMGFTEAFF. The DNA for the CDR3 is TGTGCCAGCAGCTTAGTTACAGGGATGGGTTTTACTGAAGCTTTCTTT. This sequence joins TRBV7-2 and TRBJ1-1; perhaps TRBD1 as D (6 bases). Germline CDR1 SGHTA, CDR2 FQGNSA. V was cut by 1 base and J by 5 bases, with 17 bases left in between. This CDR3 contains 16 residues.

This clonotype was counted ten times or more. The CDR3: CASSTAYEQYF. CDR3 in DNA: TGTGCCAGCAGCACAGCCTACGAGCAGTACTTC. The chain is built from TRBV7-9 and TRBJ2-7; D unresolved. Per germline, CDR1 SEHNR and CDR2 FQNEAQ (reference sequence). The CDR3 is 11 amino acids. V lost 5 bases, J lost 2 bases, and 4 bases lay in between.

The chain combines TRBV20-1 with TRBJ2-3; 10 bases line up with TRBD2. Germline-derived CDR1 and CDR2 are DFQATT and SNEGSKA (reference sequence). The V and J ends lost 3 bases and 1 base, in that order; junction bases with no gene match: 16. The CDR3 totals 19 residues. The CDR3 coding sequence is TGCAGTGCTAGTGGGCTAGCGGGAGTAACGGGGCATCGCACAGATACGCAGTATTTT. This encodes CSASGLAGVTGHRTDTQYF.

V usage is TRBV4-1 and J usage is TRBJ1-6; D may be TRBD1 (6 bases). The CDR3 consists of 15 residues. V was pared by 0 bases and J by 8 bases, with 11 bases between. The germline V gene encodes CDR1 MGHRA and CDR2 YSYEKL. The CDR3 DNA sequence: TGCGCCAGCAGCCAAGAGCTTGGGGGCTATTCACCCCTCCACTTT. It is translated as CASSQELGGYSPLHF.

The chain employs TRBV3-1 and TRBJ2-5; 8 nucleotides agree with TRBD1. CDR1 and CDR2 from the germline V gene are LGHDT and YNNKEL (reference sequence). Trimming removed 0 bases from V and 1 base from J; junction bases left unmatched: 7. The CDR3 loop spans 17 amino acids. Here the CDR3 reads CASSQDPDRGFQETQYF. The CDR3 region has the DNA TGTGCCAGCAGCCAAGATCCTGACAGGGGCTTCCAAGAGACCCAGTACTTC.

This clonotype was counted many times. This chain uses TRBV20-1 with TRBJ2-7; D is uncertain. This CDR3 contains 13 residues. Per the germline V gene, CDR1 is DFQATT and CDR2 is SNEGSKA (reference sequence). The V and J ends lost 4 bases and 3 bases respectively, with 13 bases between them. CDR3 coding DNA: TGCAGTGCTAATTCCGGGCAGTACTACGAGCAGTACTTC. Its translation is CSANSGQYYEQYF.

This clonotype was seen repeatedly, ten times or more. The gene calls are TRBV5-1 and TRBJ1-5; no firm D call. CDR3 length equals 13 residues. CDR1 and CDR2 (germline): SGHRS, YFSETQ. The V gene lost 5 bases and the J gene lost 2 bases, with 8 bases spanning the gap. In DNA form, the CDR3 reads TGCGCCAGCAGGGAGAACGGCAATCAGCCCCAGCATTTT. Residues: CASRENGNQPQHF.

As regards this clonotype: Compared with germline, one end of the junction differs, possibly owing to a read error. CDR3 coding DNA: TGTGCTAGCAGCTCAGTGCTTAACCCACAAGAGACCCAGTACTTC. This codes for CASSSVLNPQETQYF. The chain combines TRBV7-7 with TRBJ2-5; the D is unclear. CDR1 SSHAT and CDR2 FNYEAQ come from the germline V gene (reference sequence). The CDR3 extends over 15 amino acids.

Many counts were recorded for this clonotype. This chain links TRBV12-5 with TRBJ1-1; 7 bases agree with TRBD1. The CDR3 is 15 amino acids. Germline-derived CDR1 and CDR2 are LGHNT and FRNRAP. V shed 1 base, J shed 3 bases, and the junction held 5 bases outside the gene matches. This CDR3 is CASGLAYTGDTEAFF. CDR3 DNA: TGTGCTAGTGGTTTGGCCTATACAGGGGACACTGAAGCTTTCTTT.

Concerning this clonotype: A much larger clone is a single base away; this may be a read error. V is TRBV28 and J is TRBJ2-4, with D maybe TRBD1 (5 bases). The ends were cut back, 6 bases at V and 9 bases at J, with 9 bases in the middle. This CDR3 spans 11 amino acids. Germline assignment: CDR1 MDHEN and CDR2 SYDVKM. The CDR3, as DNA: TGTGCCAGCAGCCAGGGAAGCATTCAGTACTTC. It codes for CASSQGSIQYF.

Ten or more counts support this clonotype. The chain links TRBV6-5 to TRBJ2-5; D may be TRBD2 (5 bases). V was trimmed by 3 bases and J by 7 bases, leaving 15 bases between them. The CDR3 totals 14 residues. Germline V gene sequence: CDR1 MNHEY, CDR2 SVGAGI. The DNA for the CDR3 is TGTGCCAGCAGTTATGAAGGGAGATCGAGGACCCAGTACTTC. This gives the protein CASSYEGRSRTQYF.

This clonotype turned up a few times. V usage is TRBV9 and J usage is TRBJ2-5; 7 bases align to TRBD2. This CDR3 is 16 amino acids long. Germline V lookup: CDR1 SGDLS, CDR2 YYNGEE. The V gene end was trimmed by 0 bases and the J gene end by 2 bases; junction bases not matched to a gene: 7. This CDR3 reads CASSVDRGVIQETQYF. The CDR3, as DNA: TGTGCCAGCAGCGTAGATCGGGGGGTGATTCAAGAGACCCAGTACTTC.

The rearrangement joins TRBV4-3 to TRBJ2-5; 13 nucleotides match TRBD2. Germline assignment: CDR1 LGHNA and CDR2 YSLEER. Trimming removed 4 bases from V and 5 bases from J; junction bases left unmatched: 13. This CDR3 spans 18 amino acids. The CDR3 DNA follows: TGCGCCAGCAGCCCCAGTCGGACTAGCGGGGGTCAAGCGGAGACCCAGTACTTC. This sequence encodes CASSPSRTSGGQAETQYF.

This clonotype occurred many times. Sequence at one end of the junction differs from germline and may be a read error. The chain uses TRBV11-2 and TRBJ2-5, with D perhaps TRBD1 or TRBD2 (5 bases each). This CDR3 region has 14 residues. Per germline, CDR1 SGHAT and CDR2 FQNNGV. CDR3 nucleotide sequence: TGTGCCAGCAGCGAGGCCGAGGGGCAAGGGACCCAGTACTTC. This encodes CASSEAEGQGTQYF.

The J gene is TRBJ1-4, the V gene TRBV27; weak D call: TRBD1 (5 bases). Trimming cost V 3 bases and J 8 bases, with 16 bases left between them. The V gene's germline CDR1 is MNHEY and CDR2 SMNVEV (reference sequence). The CDR3 is made up of 15 amino acids. CDR3 residues: CASSLGSGRGEKLFF. In DNA, the CDR3 is TGTGCCAGCAGTTTGGGTTCCGGTCGGGGCGAAAAACTGTTTTTT.

This clonotype was observed a handful of times. The chain uses TRBV5-1 and TRBJ1-2, with D unresolved. Trimming left V 1 base short and J 8 bases short, with 18 bases between. CDR1 is SGHRS and CDR2 is YFSETQ in the germline V gene. The CDR3 is 15 amino acids. In DNA, the CDR3 is TGCGCCAGCAGCTTGATCATCGGTGGCAGACCCGGCTACACCTTC. Its protein product is CASSLIIGGRPGYTF.

This chain joins TRBV7-2 and TRBJ1-1, with a possible D match to TRBD1 (5 bases). The V gene lost 3 bases and the J gene lost 0 bases, with 8 bases spanning the gap. This CDR3 is built from 14 residues. The germline V gene encodes CDR1 SGHTA and CDR2 FQGNSA. CDR3 coding DNA: TGTGCCAGCAGCTTTCTGGGGCTGAACACTGAAGCTTTCTTT. Translating gives CASSFLGLNTEAFF.

In this sample, this clonotype turned up a few times. V gene TRBV4-1 combines with J gene TRBJ2-5; D uncertain. Trimming cost V 4 bases and J 5 bases, with 11 bases left between them. Germline CDR1 reads MGHRA; CDR2 reads YSYEKL. The CDR3 is made up of 13 amino acids. The CDR3 here is CASSRLVRETQYF. The CDR3, as DNA: TGCGCCAGCAGCCGACTTGTTCGGGAGACCCAGTACTTC.

This clonotype was seen more than once but under ten times. This chain uses TRBV4-1 with TRBJ2-2; possibly TRBD2 for D (6 bases). This CDR3 contains 14 residues. Per germline, CDR1 MGHRA and CDR2 YSYEKL. Trimming removed 7 bases from V and 2 bases from J, with 11 bases in between. CDR3 bases: TGCGCCAGCACCGGGACTCACAACACCGGGGAGCTGTTTTTT. It codes for CASTGTHNTGELFF.

A note on this clonotype: A single base is all that separates this from a far larger clone, so a read error is likely. The V and J genes are TRBV7-8 and TRBJ2-5; no clear D gene. The end of the DNA is better explained by TRBJ2-1, so the J call may be wrong. Germline V gene lookup returns CDR1 SGHVS and CDR2 FQNEAQ. This CDR3 comprises 14 residues. This CDR3 is CAGSFTRYGNEQFF. In DNA form, the CDR3 reads TGTGCCGGCAGCTTTACACGGTACGGGAATGAGCAGTTCTTC.